A single sample is the source of the 23 T cell receptor beta chains below, sequenced in a study of tissue T cells after allogeneic stem cell transplantation. Sequencing was performed with immunoSEQ multiplex PCR; in TCRdb, only in-frame clones are kept and a portion is missing. The table has under 30,000 clones, around four fifths seen once; the top ten hold approximately 8%. The sample here was tissue from the ileum, taken at autopsy. Receptor source: a female donor at least 60 years old with lung cancer.

This rearrangement joins TRBV15 to TRBJ2-2; 9 nucleotides agree with TRBD1. Germline V CDR1 and CDR2: LNHNV, YYDKDF (reference sequence). V was clipped by 0 bases and J by 3 bases; unmatched bases: 5. This CDR3 spans 17 amino acids. The CDR3 DNA sequence: TGTGCCACCAGCAGAGATCGCAGGACAGGGGACACCGGGGAGCTGTTTTTT. The encoded protein is CATSRDRRTGDTGELFF.

J is TRBJ1-2 and V is TRBV30; D possibly corresponds to TRBD1 (5 bases). Germline V gene data show CDR1 as GTSNPN and CDR2 as SVGIG (reference sequence). This CDR3 region has 15 residues. V shed 1 base and J shed 8 bases, with 20 bases lying between them. DNA of the CDR3: TGTGCCTGGAGTGGGAAAACAGGTTTAGGACTGGGCTACACCTTC. It is translated as CAWSGKTGLGLGYTF. Variable domain in full (rest from reference TRBV30 and TRBJ1-2): SQTIHQWPATLVQPVGSPLSLECTVEGTSNPNLYWYRQAAGRGLQLLFYSVGIGQISSEVPQNLSASRPQDRQFILSSKKLLLSDSGFYLCAWSGKTGLGLGYTFGSGTRLTVV.

CDR3 sequence (DNA): TGCAGCGCCGTCCCTGAAGGACCCTACAATGAGCAGTTCTTC. It encodes CSAVPEGPYNEQFF. This chain joins TRBV29-1 and TRBJ2-1, with unresolved D. There are 14 residues in the CDR3. V lost 7 bases and J lost 2, with 15 bases in between. CDR1 SQVTM and CDR2 ANQGSEA come from the germline V gene.

J is TRBJ2-1 and V is TRBV5-1; D uncertain. Trimming removed 4 bases at V and 5 bases at J, with 4 bases between. CDR1 and CDR2 from the germline V gene are SGHRS and YFSETQ. The CDR3 length is 11 residues. The CDR3 DNA follows: TGCGCCAGCAGCATCAACAATGAGCAGTTCTTC. Protein sequence: CASSINNEQFF. Based on the CDR3 plus reference TRBV5-1 and TRBJ2-1, the full variable domain is KAGVTQTPRYLIKTRGQQVTLSCSPISGHRSVSWYQQTPGQGLQFLFEYFSETQRNKGNFPGRFSGRQFSNSRSEMNVSTLELGDSALYLCASSINNEQFFGPGTRLTVL.

As regards this clone: The same CDR3 arises from other DNA sequences in this sample as well. The rearrangement joins TRBV7-2 to TRBJ2-5, with no clear D. From germline, CDR1 is SGHTA and CDR2 FQGNSA. V lost 3 bases, J lost 2 bases, and 7 bases lay in between. This CDR3 comprises 13 residues. This CDR3 is CASSLTPQETQYF. For the CDR3, the DNA is TGTGCCAGCAGCTTGACACCACAAGAGACCCAGTACTTC. The whole variable domain, remainder taken from reference TRBV7-2 and TRBJ2-5, is GAGVSQSPSNKVTEKGKDVELRCDPISGHTALYWYRQSLGQGLEFLIYFQGNSAPDKSGLPSDRFSAERTGGSVSTLTIQRTQQEDSAVYLCASSLTPQETQYFGPGTRLLVL.

The rearrangement links TRBV29-1 to TRBJ2-1; no firm D call. Trimming cost V 5 bases and J 4 bases, with 6 bases left between them. The germline gives CDR1 SQVTM, CDR2 ANQGSEA. The CDR3 consists of 11 residues. The CDR3: CSVQSYNEQFF. CDR3 sequence (DNA): TGCAGCGTTCAGTCTTACAATGAGCAGTTCTTC.

To note about this clone: At the DNA level, this CDR3 is encoded by other sequences in the same sample as well. This chain connects TRBV27 to TRBJ2-3, with D uncertain. V dropped 6 bases and J dropped 0 bases, with 10 bases sitting between them. The CDR3 runs 14 residues. Germline assignment: CDR1 MNHEY and CDR2 SMNVEV (reference sequence). CDR3 DNA sequence: TGTGCCAGCAGGGGGATTACGAGCACAGATACGCAGTATTTT. This codes for CASRGITSTDTQYF.

The CDR3 DNA reads as TGCGCCAGCAGCTGGACCGGGACTAGCGGGAGGTACGAGCAGTACTTC. Protein product: CASSWTGTSGRYEQYF. The rearrangement links TRBV5-1 to TRBJ2-7, with 15 bases that match TRBD2. This CDR3 comprises 16 residues. Germline V CDR1 and CDR2: SGHRS, YFSETQ. The trim removed 3 bases at V and 4 bases at J, leaving 5 bases unmatched.

The chain is built from TRBV28 and TRBJ1-2; possibly TRBD1 for D (6 bases). This CDR3 has 16 residues. Germline V gene data show CDR1 as MDHEN and CDR2 as SYDVKM. V lost 1 base to trimming and J lost 3 bases, with 15 bases between them. CDR3: CASSLLGQGSHYGYTF. The CDR3 DNA follows: TGTGCCAGCAGTTTATTAGGGCAGGGGTCACACTATGGCTACACCTTC.

The chain has TRBV10-3 and TRBJ2-3, with D possibly matching TRBD2 (5 bases). The CDR3 extends over 14 amino acids. CDR1 and CDR2 from the germline V gene are ENHRY and SYGVKD. V was trimmed by 0 bases and J by 4 bases, leaving 8 bases between them. CDR3 residues: CAISESLASDTQYF. CDR3 in DNA: TGTGCCATCAGTGAGTCGCTAGCCTCAGATACGCAGTATTTT.

V gene TRBV27 combines with J gene TRBJ1-2; D is perhaps TRBD1 (5 bases). The CDR3 covers 13 residues. Trimming stripped 6 bases from V and 4 bases from J, with 12 bases between. Germline V lookup: CDR1 MNHEY, CDR2 SMNVEV (reference sequence). The CDR3 DNA reads as TGTGCCAGCAGGAGGGCCGGGGGCTATGGCTACACCTTC. Translating it yields CASRRAGGYGYTF.

The chain couples TRBV12-3 or TRBV12-4 to TRBJ1-2; perhaps TRBD1 as D (6 bases). The CDR3 sequence is 13 residues long. V was trimmed by 7 bases and J by 8 bases, leaving 17 bases between them. The CDR3 sequence: CASTFDRRGGYTF. The DNA for the CDR3 is TGTGCCAGCACCTTTGACAGGAGGGGCGGCTACACCTTC.

The rearrangement links TRBV30 to TRBJ1-2, with TRBD1 matching 7 bases. Germline CDR1 reads GTSNPN; CDR2 reads SVGIG (reference sequence). The CDR3 runs 14 residues. The junction had 7 bases not matched to a gene; V was cut back by 0 bases and J by 6 bases. CDR3 protein: CAWSVGQGVNGYTF. The CDR3 region has the DNA TGTGCCTGGAGTGTCGGCCAGGGGGTCAATGGCTACACCTTC. Together with reference TRBV30 and TRBJ1-2, the CDR3 gives the full variable domain: SQTIHQWPATLVQPVGSPLSLECTVEGTSNPNLYWYRQAAGRGLQLLFYSVGIGQISSEVPQNLSASRPQDRQFILSSKKLLLSDSGFYLCAWSVGQGVNGYTFGSGTRLTVV.

This clone was counted only a few times. This rearrangement joins TRBV6-1 to TRBJ1-5; unclear D gene. Between the trimmed V and J ends, which lost 1 base and 6 bases, there was a span of 7 bases. The CDR3 sequence is 13 residues long. Germline V gene data show CDR1 as MNHNS and CDR2 as SASEGT. CDR3 DNA: TGTGCCAGCAGTGAAGAAGGGATTCAGCCCCAGCATTTT. Translating it yields CASSEEGIQPQHF.

This sequence joins TRBV6-5 and TRBJ2-2; 7 bases are shared with TRBD1. The CDR3 loop spans 16 amino acids. Trimming cost V 0 bases and J 4 bases; bases outside gene matches: 5. CDR1 is MNHEY and CDR2 is SVGAGI in the germline V gene. CDR3 sequence (DNA): TGTGCCAGCAGTTACTCTCACAGGGGAACCACCGGGGAGCTGTTTTTT. It specifies CASSYSHRGTTGELFF.

Sample share makes this clone medium-sized. This chain joins TRBV3-1 (or the pseudogene TRBV3-2) and TRBJ1-5, with TRBD1 as a possible D gene (6 bases). Trimming shortened V by 5 bases and J by 5 bases, and 13 bases separated the two germline ends. This CDR3 spans 14 amino acids. Germline V lookup: CDR1 LGHDT, CDR2 YNNKEL (reference sequence). The CDR3 DNA follows: TGTGCCAGCAGCTTATCGCAGGGGTATCAGCCCCAGCATTTT. Encoded protein: CASSLSQGYQPQHF.

The chain employs TRBV15 and TRBJ2-2; 10 nucleotides line up with TRBD2. With V trimmed by 1 base and J by 4 bases, 9 bases remained unmatched. The CDR3 totals 18 residues. Germline V gives CDR1 LNHNV, CDR2 YYDKDF (reference sequence). The CDR3 nucleotides are TGTGCCACCAGCAGAGTCCTAGCGGGGGCCCGGGGCACCGGGGAGCTGTTTTTT. Translated: CATSRVLAGARGTGELFF.

The chain is built from TRBV21-1 and TRBJ1-2. TRBV21-1 is a recognized pseudogene. This CDR3 comprises 16 residues. CDR3 protein: CASSPPARVGYYGYTF. CDR3 bases: TGTGCCAGCAGTCCCCCGGCGCGGGTAGGGTACTATGGCTACACCTTC.

For this clone: In the same sample, other DNA sequences code for this CDR3. The rearrangement joins TRBV11-2 to TRBJ2-2; possibly TRBD2 for D (6 bases). The CDR3 contains 14 residues. V gave up 3 bases and J gave up 2 bases, with 7 bases separating them. Germline assignment: CDR1 SGHAT and CDR2 FQNNGV. The CDR3 spells CASSLGLNTGELFF. The CDR3 DNA is TGTGCCAGCAGCTTGGGACTTAACACCGGGGAGCTGTTTTTT.

This chain connects TRBV24-1 to TRBJ2-6; D is unresolved. CDR3 length: 12 residues. The germline V gene has CDR1 KGHDR and CDR2 SFDVKD. Trimming took 7 bases from V and 0 from J, leaving 0 bases between them. The CDR3 DNA reads TGTGCCACCAGCTCTGGGGCCAACGTCCTGACTTTC. Translated: CATSSGANVLTF.

The chain joins TRBV15 to TRBJ1-5; D is perhaps TRBD1 (6 bases). Germline V gives CDR1 LNHNV, CDR2 YYDKDF (reference sequence). Trimming took 3 bases from V and 2 from J, leaving 14 bases between them. The CDR3 totals 16 residues. The CDR3 protein is CATSSTRRTGNQPQHF. CDR3 coding DNA: TGTGCCACCAGCAGCACGAGGAGGACAGGCAATCAGCCCCAGCATTTT.

The J gene is TRBJ1-3, the V gene TRBV6-5; D gene ambiguous. The CDR3 is 15 amino acids. CDR1 MNHEY and CDR2 SVGAGI come from the germline V gene. With 8 bases removed from V and 3 bases from J, the gap between germline ends came to 17 bases. This CDR3 reads CASLPSSVYGNTIYF. DNA for the CDR3: TGTGCCAGCTTACCATCGTCGGTCTATGGAAACACCATATATTTT.

CDR3 sequence reads: CASGSRAAEAFF. The DNA of the CDR3 is TGTGCCAGCGGCTCCAGGGCCGCTGAAGCTTTCTTT. The V call is TRBV6-5, the J call TRBJ1-1, with D possibly TRBD1 on 5 matching bases. Trimming shortened V by 8 bases and J by 6 bases, and 13 bases separated the two germline ends. The CDR3 runs 12 residues. Germline CDR1 and CDR2: MNHEY and SVGAGI.